The 16 T cell receptor beta chains given below trace back to one sample, sequenced in a study of blood T cell repertoires in COVID-19. Sequenced by immunoSEQ multiplex PCR; TCRdb stores in-frame clones only, minus some. The table lists 150,000 to 160,000 clones, approximately 90% of them singletons. Sequenced material: peripheral blood. These receptors were obtained from a woman in her 40s with acute or convalescent COVID-19.

Here the CDR3 reads CASSESGQLSYEQYF. The CDR3 coding sequence is TGTGCCAGCAGTGAGTCTGGACAGCTCTCCTACGAGCAGTACTTC. This chain joins TRBV6-1 and TRBJ2-7, with D possibly being TRBD1 (6 bases). The germline CDR1 and CDR2 sequences are MNHNS and SASEGT. Trimming cost V 3 bases and J 0 bases, with 12 bases left between them. This CDR3 is built from 15 residues.

The chain uses TRBV7-2 and TRBJ2-7, with D perhaps TRBD1 (6 bases). CDR1 and CDR2 (germline): SGHTA, FQGNSA. The CDR3 contains 15 residues. The germline V and J ends were trimmed by 4 bases and 4 bases, with 17 bases remaining between them. CDR3 nucleotide sequence: TGTGCCAGCAGCTCGTACACGGGACACTTATACGAGCAGTACTTC. Protein: CASSSYTGHLYEQYF.

The chain has TRBV10-2 and TRBJ2-1; D gene ambiguous. CDR1 and CDR2 from the germline V gene are WSHSY and SAAADI. The CDR3 runs 12 residues. Trimming removed 5 bases at V and 6 bases at J, with 8 bases between. As DNA, the CDR3 is TGCGCCAGCAGTCTTTATGTCAATGAGCAGTTCTTC. Amino acid sequence: CASSLYVNEQFF.

In DNA, the CDR3 is TGTGCCAGCAGTTTATCAACTTTTGCAGCGGGAGGGGGAGGGAACATTCAGTACTTC. Translating it yields CASSLSTFAAGGGGNIQYF. This chain connects TRBV27 to TRBJ2-4; TRBD2 matches 10 bases. The germline V gene encodes CDR1 MNHEY and CDR2 SMNVEV (reference sequence). This CDR3 contains 19 residues. After removal of 0 bases from V and 7 bases from J, the junction contained 15 bases not matched to a gene.

The V gene is TRBV7-2, the J gene TRBJ2-1, with 11 bases matching TRBD2. The CDR3 contains 17 residues. After removal of 1 base from V and 2 bases from J, the junction contained 4 bases not matched to a gene. Germline V gives CDR1 SGHTA, CDR2 FQGNSA. DNA of the CDR3: TGTGCCAGCAGCTTAGTAGGGACTAGCGGAGCCTACAATGAGCAGTTCTTC. This codes for CASSLVGTSGAYNEQFF.

J is TRBJ2-1 and V is TRBV30; TRBD2 might be the D (6 bases). Germline CDR1 is GTSNPN and CDR2 is SVGIG (reference sequence). The V and J ends lost 3 bases and 3 bases respectively, with 21 bases between them. CDR3 size: 17 residues. DNA for the CDR3: TGTGCCTGGAGCGACCCTCTAAGGAGGGGCAACTACAATGAGCAGTTCTTC. Protein product: CAWSDPLRRGNYNEQFF.

CDR3 amino acids: CASSQASLNYEQYF. The CDR3 DNA sequence: TGTGCCAGCAGCCAAGCTAGTCTAAACTACGAGCAGTACTTC. V usage is TRBV3-1 (or the pseudogene TRBV3-2) and J usage is TRBJ2-7, with D unresolved. The CDR3 totals 14 residues. The germline V and J ends were trimmed by 1 base and 3 bases, with 10 bases remaining between them. CDR1 is LGHDT, CDR2 YNNKEL, per germline (reference sequence).

V and J are TRBV9 and TRBJ2-7, with 10 nucleotides matching TRBD2. This CDR3 region has 14 residues. Trimming removed 0 bases from V and 10 bases from J; junction bases left unmatched: 7. Germline CDR1 and CDR2: SGDLS and YYNGEE. CDR3: CASSVDPSGSHQYF. CDR3 nucleotide sequence: TGTGCCAGCAGCGTAGACCCTAGCGGGAGTCATCAGTACTTC.

This rearrangement joins TRBV9 to TRBJ2-2; 7 bases agree with TRBD2. Germline assignment: CDR1 SGDLS and CDR2 YYNGEE. Losses at the gene ends were 7 bases for V and 5 bases for J; bases not matched to a gene: 5. This CDR3 contains 13 residues. CDR3 coding DNA: TGTGCCAGCGGCGGGAGCGGTACCGGGGAGCTGTTTTTT. This translates into CASGGSGTGELFF. The entire variable domain, with the rest obtained from reference TRBV9 and TRBJ2-2, is as follows: DSGVTQTPKHLITATGQRVTLRCSPRSGDLSVYWYQQSLDQGLQFLIQYYNGEERAKGNILERFSAQQFPDLHSELNLSSLELGDSALYFCASGGSGTGELFFGEGSRLTVL.

V and J are TRBV9 and TRBJ2-1; TRBD2 matches at 7 bases. This CDR3 comprises 16 residues. Germline V gene lookup returns CDR1 SGDLS and CDR2 YYNGEE. V gave up 0 bases and J gave up 4 bases; unmatched junction bases: 7. The CDR3: CASSVEGREGYNEQFF. The CDR3 bases are TGTGCCAGCAGCGTAGAAGGGAGGGAGGGATACAATGAGCAGTTCTTC. Based on the CDR3 plus reference TRBV9 and TRBJ2-1, the full variable domain is DSGVTQTPKHLITATGQRVTLRCSPRSGDLSVYWYQQSLDQGLQFLIQYYNGEERAKGNILERFSAQQFPDLHSELNLSSLELGDSALYFCASSVEGREGYNEQFFGPGTRLTVL.

The chain couples TRBV30 to TRBJ1-1, with 11 positions matching TRBD1. Germline CDR1 and CDR2: GTSNPN and SVGIG (reference sequence). V lost 8 bases to trimming and J lost 5 bases; unmatched junction nucleotides: 13. This CDR3 region has 15 residues. The CDR3 sequence: CAVRTGGVGGTEAFF. As DNA, the CDR3 is TGTGCCGTAAGGACAGGGGGCGTCGGAGGGACTGAAGCTTTCTTT.

The chain uses TRBV9 and TRBJ2-2, with 10 bases identical to TRBD1. The CDR3 consists of 16 residues. The junction had 10 bases not matched to a gene; V was cut back by 5 bases and J by 6 bases. The germline V gene has CDR1 SGDLS and CDR2 YYNGEE. CDR3 amino acids: CASRGPGQGLSGELFF. The CDR3 DNA reads TGTGCCAGCAGGGGCCCGGGACAGGGGTTATCCGGGGAGCTGTTTTTT.

The chain carries TRBV12-5 and TRBJ2-3; D might be TRBD1 (6 bases). Per the germline V gene, CDR1 is LGHNT and CDR2 is FRNRAP. Deletions cut 7 bases from V and 2 bases from J, with 19 bases between. This CDR3 region has 16 residues. CDR3 sequence: CASAEPTTGFTDTQYF. The CDR3 DNA reads as TGTGCTAGTGCCGAACCAACAACAGGGTTCACAGATACGCAGTATTTT.

The gene calls are TRBV28 and TRBJ1-3, with 8 bases that match TRBD1. V gave up 3 bases and J gave up 7 bases; unmatched junction bases: 11. Per germline, CDR1 MDHEN and CDR2 SYDVKM. The CDR3 is 16 amino acids. The CDR3 loop is CASSFAGGAGVNTIYF. CDR3 sequence (DNA): TGTGCCAGCAGTTTTGCAGGGGGCGCAGGGGTCAACACCATATATTTT.

This clone came up a few times. The rearrangement links TRBV5-1 to TRBJ2-7, with 7 bases that match TRBD1. The CDR3 consists of 12 residues. Losses at the gene ends were 4 bases for V and 5 bases for J; bases not matched to a gene: 3. CDR1 and CDR2 (germline): SGHRS, YFSETQ. The CDR3 here is CASSEGGHEQYF. In DNA, the CDR3 is TGCGCCAGCAGCGAAGGGGGCCACGAGCAGTACTTC.

The genes are TRBV29-1 and TRBJ2-3, with 7 bases aligning to TRBD1. Germline-derived CDR1 and CDR2 are SQVTM and ANQGSEA. This CDR3 spans 13 amino acids. After removal of 6 bases from V and 5 bases from J, the junction contained 8 bases not matched to a gene. The CDR3 reads CSVIQGVEDTQYF. In nucleotides, the CDR3 is TGCAGCGTCATCCAGGGGGTGGAAGATACGCAGTATTTT.